This TCR beta chain appears in the sequencing data of a study of cytomegalovirus exposure and HLA in healthy donors. Regarding the study as a whole: The only immune exposure information that was available was CMV serostatus.

13 Jbeta primers and 60 Vbeta primers were used for the PCR. Sequencing was performed with immunoSEQ multiplex PCR; in TCRdb, only in-frame clones are kept and a portion is missing. The profile shows 100,000 to 150,000 clones, around 80% of them singletons. This clone came up once. What it binds is unknown. This clonotype was sampled from a man in his fifties in good health and CMV-seronegative. Sequencing input: PBMCs.

CDR3 DNA: TGCGCCAGCAGCTTCGGGACAGGGGCCAATGAGCAGTTCTTC. Protein sequence: CASSFGTGANEQFF. The V call is TRBV5-1, the J call TRBJ2-1; 10 nucleotides line up with TRBD1. This CDR3 has 14 residues. V shed 2 bases and J 6 bases; nucleotides not matched to a gene: 2. The germline V gene has CDR1 SGHRS and CDR2 YFSETQ.